This T cell receptor (beta chain) is from a study of cytotoxic CD8 clonotypes in ibrutinib-treated CLL (dated by TCRdb to the early 2020s). About the full investigation: The cohort had 11 relapsed/refractory and about 15 treatment-naive patients; 17 to 18 were IGHV unmutated. Responses were partial in roughly 24 patients and complete in 2; after median around 65 months follow-up, about 14 stayed in remission and 12 progressed. Samples at response were collected after a median of roughly twelve months of treatment, with a range of roughly 6 to 36 months. On average, each sample yielded 255,043 productive templates and around 98,000 productive rearrangements. Of the approximately 86 participants in the trial, about 25 had longitudinal samples available. Cryopreserved peripheral blood mononuclear cells were obtained before treatment, at response, and at either sustained remission or disease progression. Every remission and progressive disease sample was obtained while ibrutinib was still being received by the patients.

A note on this clone: Its antigen specificity is not known. No base qualities exist here, and no much larger clone lies one base off it.

This specimen's time point label, per the study, means: approximately 2 years on ibrutinib. For TCR beta library preparation, roughly 2 micrograms of genomic DNA was extracted from cryopreserved PBMCs. High-throughput TCR beta sequencing was performed on longitudinal blood samples from CLL patients receiving ibrutinib monotherapy. The patients were enrolled in a single-center, open-label phase 2 trial of ibrutinib monotherapy. A MiSeq instrument was used for deep resolution sequencing, which targeted depths ranging from 1 in 1 million up to 1 in 200,000 T cells, with coverage averaging 10x for each clonotype. TCR beta libraries were generated with the immunoSEQ hsTCRB Kit. As for the authors' bioinformatics: The data were analyzed with ImmunoSEQ Analyzer and ImmunoSEQ Data Assistant, and V, D and J gene assignments followed IMGT definitions. Clonality, which ranges from 0 to 1, was calculated by subtracting the normalized Shannon entropy of productive rearrangement frequencies from one. Only overrepresented clonotypes making up at least 0.05% of each patient's repertoire were included in the public clonotype analysis. Thirteen repertoires from age-matched healthy donors, obtained from immuneACCESS, served as clonality controls. The table was pulled from immuneACCESS by TCRdb, which kept in-frame rearrangements only. Such tables lose some clones; where checked, under half of the loss comes from unresolved V genes, and the rest has no known cause. That table is the source of V, J and clone size, and D and trimming were worked out from the DNA. Within this sample are fewer than 150,000 clones, with 80% to 90% of them counted one time only. Roughly 3.1% of the sample comes from the top ten.

General findings and caveats noted by the study authors: Baseline clonality exceeded that of age-matched healthy donors and correlated strongly with circulating CD8+ T-cell counts. Clonality increased at ibrutinib response, stayed stable in sustained remission, and fell back toward baseline at progression. Public clonotypes were found to be uncommon and were observed to contract or remain stable during treatment; the increase in clonality was shown to reflect expansion of private clonotypes at ibrutinib response. Sampling times were not matched between sustained-remission and progressing patients, and lymph node repertoires were not studied.

The CDR3 contains 12 residues, cysteine and phenylalanine counted. The entry retains the CDR3 DNA only, 36 bases that are in frame from base 1. CDR1 SQVTM and CDR2 ANQGSEA were looked up in the germline V gene. The V and J ends are trimmed by 2 bases and 5 bases, leaving 10 bases between them. The input for sequencing was PBMCs, taken after 24 months of ibrutinib treatment. The receptor was isolated from a human donor with chronic lymphocytic leukemia. The chain is made from TRBV29-1 and TRBJ2-7, with the identity of the D gene unclear. The DNA is TGCAGCGTTGAAAGAGCGTCCCACGAGCAGTACTTC. This yields the protein CSVERASHEQYF.